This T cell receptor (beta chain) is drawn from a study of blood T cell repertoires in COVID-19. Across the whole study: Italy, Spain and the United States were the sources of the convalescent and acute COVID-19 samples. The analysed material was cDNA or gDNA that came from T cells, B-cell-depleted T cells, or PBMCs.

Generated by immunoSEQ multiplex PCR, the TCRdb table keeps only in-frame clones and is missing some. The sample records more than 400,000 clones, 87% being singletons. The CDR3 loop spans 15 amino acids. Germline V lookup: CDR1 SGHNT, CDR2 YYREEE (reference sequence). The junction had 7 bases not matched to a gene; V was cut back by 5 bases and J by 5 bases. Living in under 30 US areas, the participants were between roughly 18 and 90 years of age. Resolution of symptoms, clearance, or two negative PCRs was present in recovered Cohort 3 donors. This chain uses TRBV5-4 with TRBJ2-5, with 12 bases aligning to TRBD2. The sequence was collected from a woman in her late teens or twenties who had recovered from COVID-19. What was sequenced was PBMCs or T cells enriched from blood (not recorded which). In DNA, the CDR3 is TGTGCCAGCAGGTCGACTAGCGGGGGAGGCGAGACCCAGTACTTC. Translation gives CASRSTSGGGETQYF. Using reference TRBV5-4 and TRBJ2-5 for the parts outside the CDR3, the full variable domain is ETGVTQSPTHLIKTRGQQVTLRCSSQSGHNTVSWYQQALGQGPQFIFQYYREEENGRGNFPPRFSGLQFPNYSSELNVNALELDDSALYLCASRSTSGGGETQYFGPGTRLLVL.